The present T cell receptor (beta chain) was sequenced within a study of response to subunit inactivated influenza vaccine. The study, taken as a whole, reports: With each seasonal influenza vaccination, the authors suggested, few new T cells are recruited.

TCRdb used MiXCR to reprocess the RT-PCR reads, holding one entry per CDR3 protein. The sample includes roughly 570,000 distinct CDR3 sequences, around 13% of them seen just once. This clonotype showed up many times. Its antigen is not identified. J lost 3 bases, V lost 5 bases, and 6 bases had no gene match. CDR1 and CDR2 (germline): SGHVS, FQNEAQ. The CDR3 length is 15 residues. The rearrangement uses TRBV7-8 and TRBJ2-3; 9 bases line up with TRBD1. The clonotype was recovered from a man aged 50-59 years who received an inactivated influenza vaccine. Sequencing was performed on PBMCs from blood, taken about 40 days after vaccination. CDR3 in DNA: TGTGCCAGCAGCCGCGGACAGGGGAGGACAGATACGCAGTATTTT. This translates into CASSRGQGRTDTQYF.